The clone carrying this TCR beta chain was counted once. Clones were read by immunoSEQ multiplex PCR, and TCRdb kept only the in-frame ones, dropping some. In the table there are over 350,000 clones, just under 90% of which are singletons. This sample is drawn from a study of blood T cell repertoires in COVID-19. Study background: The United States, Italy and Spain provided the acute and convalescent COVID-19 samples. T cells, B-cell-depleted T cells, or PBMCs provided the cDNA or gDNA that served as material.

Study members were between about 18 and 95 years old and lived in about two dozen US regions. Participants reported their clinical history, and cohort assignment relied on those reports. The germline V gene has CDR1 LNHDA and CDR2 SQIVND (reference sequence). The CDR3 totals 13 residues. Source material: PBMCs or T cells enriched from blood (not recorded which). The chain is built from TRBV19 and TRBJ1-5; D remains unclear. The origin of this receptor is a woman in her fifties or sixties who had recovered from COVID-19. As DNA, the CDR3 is TGTGCGACCCGGGGAGGGAACAATCAGCCCCAGCATTTT. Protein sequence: CATRGGNNQPQHF.